This T cell receptor (beta chain) was retrieved from a study of T cells in Graves' hyperthyroidism and ophthalmopathy (dated by TCRdb to between 2018 and 2021). Some background on the complete study: Peripheral blood was sampled at the time of initial diagnosis, prior to any treatment. In addition, the study compared T-cell repertoires in thyroid tissue and in blood from about 6 Graves' hyperthyroidism patients. The 75 to 100 discovery patients were divided at random into training and test sets in a 7:3 ratio. To identify TCR V-J signatures that set the groups apart, the researchers used a discovery cohort of 100 patients, made up of 40 to 45 with Graves' ophthalmopathy and around 58 with stable Graves' hyperthyroidism. TCR Vbeta CDR3 sequencing of roughly 140 peripheral blood samples (more than 40 ophthalmopathy, 75 hyperthyroidism and roughly 17 progressor patients) is reported in the paper. Once sampling was done, hyperthyroidism patients were given methimazole at a starting dose of 30 mg daily, whereas ophthalmopathy patients were given high-dose intravenous methylprednisolone. Prospective prediction of ophthalmopathy was tested in an independent validation cohort consisting of roughly 20 hyperthyroidism patients and more than 15 patients who later progressed to ophthalmopathy.

This clonotype has a count of ten or more. Its antigen remains undetermined. Per-base quality was not reported, and no clone a single base away is much larger than it. Hyperthyroidism patients were aged 18 to 65 years and newly diagnosed, with disease duration of less than 2 months. Any patient with an uncontrolled infection, another autoimmune disease, pregnancy or lactation was excluded. Diagnoses were established on the basis of clinical symptoms, serum thyroxine and TRAb, thyroid ultrasound, and orbital computed tomography. Blood from progressor patients was collected at the time of first diagnosis with hyperthyroidism, before any ophthalmopathy symptoms had appeared. Ficoll-Paque density gradient centrifugation was used to isolate PBMCs from 8.5 to 10 ml of fresh peripheral blood. Progressor patients were defined as those initially diagnosed with Graves' hyperthyroidism in whom ophthalmopathy developed during follow-up. Trizol reagent was used to extract total RNA, and RNA quality was then checked on an Agilent 2100 Bioanalyzer.

The TCR beta CDR3 regions were amplified from RNA transcripts. The first round of RT-PCR for the TCR CDR3 was performed with the HTBI primer set and the Qiagen OneStep RT-PCR kit. Libraries were constructed in a second round of multiplex PCR, after which size selection and purification were carried out. Paired-end sequencing of the libraries was performed with 100 bp reads on an Illumina HiSeq2000. The paper's data handling went like this. SOAPnuke was used to process the raw data, throwing out any read that contained adapters or uncalled bases, had a mean Phred below 15, or lacked an exact constant-primer or identifier match. High-quality paired reads were merged with COPE v1.2.5, and unique nucleotide sequences were defined as clonotypes. Clonotypes were aligned to IMGT TRBV, TRBD and TRBJ reference segments using MiTCR v1.1. Only V-J combinations with frequency above 0.0001, covering about 99% of repertoires, were analysed. A TCS score was defined as the ratio of F50 (clonal expansion) to E x V (chaos), with BLOSUM62-based TCRdist applied between CDR3 peptides within each V-J. Welch's t-statistics and random forest reduced around 520 V-J features to 10 to 15, which were used in a naive Bayes classifier (R e1071). The public reads were reprocessed in TCRdb via fastp at Q25 and MiXCR, keeping in-frame beta chains. Each entry merges the rows of one CDR3 protein and shows their most common DNA and genes. TCRdb's processing, not the study's, gives the V and J calls here. The sample table contains 280,000 or so distinct CDR3 sequences; only one count was recorded for 25% of them. The top ten hold 25% to 30% of the sample.

General conclusions and limits of the study: In validation, the model predicted progression to ophthalmopathy with just under 71% sensitivity and over 72% specificity, a median of approximately 6.7 months before onset. A model built on a 13 V-J signature distinguished ophthalmopathy from stable hyperthyroidism, reaching around 90% sensitivity and about 81% specificity in cross-validation and 80%/75% in testing. No statistical method was used to set the sample size in advance, and investigators knew the group allocation. Most expanded thyroid clonotypes (frequency above 0.001) were also detected in blood, a finding suggesting that blood repertoires may reflect thyroid immune responses.

The CDR3, from cysteine to phenylalanine, totals 16 residues. Only the CDR3 portion is preserved as DNA: 48 bases, with reading frame beginning at the first base. V is cut back by 0 bases and J by 8 bases, with 9 bases in the junction unmatched. The germline V gene (reference sequence) yields SGHKS for CDR1 and YYEKEE for CDR2. The chain is assembled from TRBV5-5 and TRBJ1-2; TRBD1 agrees with 11 junctional bases. The sample comprised blood. This receptor was taken from a man aged 35 to 55 with Graves' hyperthyroidism that later progressed to Graves' ophthalmopathy. In nucleotide form, the sequence is TGTGCCAGCAGCTTGGTGGGACAGGGGGATCGTTCCGGCTACACCTTC. Translated, this is CASSLVGQGDRSGYTF.